Listed here are 6 T cell receptor beta chains from one sample, sequenced in a study of blood T cell repertoires in COVID-19. Method: immunoSEQ multiplex PCR; TCRdb's copy keeps in-frame clones and lacks some. The table has fewer than 95,000 clones, 80% to 90% seen once. The specimen sequenced was peripheral blood. These receptors all stem from a man aged 45-65 years with acute or convalescent COVID-19.

The gene calls are TRBV6-5 and TRBJ1-2, with 9 bases aligning to TRBD1. V shed 5 bases and J 5 bases; nucleotides not matched to a gene: 6. CDR1 MNHEY and CDR2 SVGAGI come from the germline V gene. The CDR3 contains 14 residues. CDR3 protein: CASSNAGTGYGYTF. CDR3 nucleotide sequence: TGTGCCAGCAGTAATGCCGGGACAGGGTATGGCTACACCTTC.

The chain employs TRBV4-1 and TRBJ1-5; weak D call: TRBD1 (5 bases). Germline V gene sequence: CDR1 MGHRA, CDR2 YSYEKL. This CDR3 contains 14 residues. V gave up 4 bases and J gave up 10 bases, with 17 bases separating them. The CDR3 spells CASSPGRVQGPQHF. CDR3 in DNA: TGCGCCAGCAGCCCGGGGAGGGTTCAGGGCCCCCAGCATTTT.

Only one count was recorded for this clone. The chain uses TRBV3-1 (or the pseudogene TRBV3-2) and TRBJ2-7; the D is unclear. Germline V gene sequence: CDR1 LGHDT, CDR2 YNNKEL (reference sequence). The CDR3 totals 12 residues. Trimming removed 2 bases from V and 1 base from J, with 3 bases in between. The CDR3: CASSQTSYEQYF. The CDR3 nucleotides are TGTGCCAGCAGCCAAACATCCTACGAGCAGTACTTC.

The CDR3 spells CASSDRTGGTDTQYF. The CDR3 DNA reads as TGTGCCAGCAGCGACAGGACAGGGGGCACAGATACGCAGTATTTT. The chain recombines TRBV28 with TRBJ2-3; 9 bases line up with TRBD1. V was clipped by 6 bases and J by 1 base; unmatched bases: 5. Germline V lookup: CDR1 MDHEN, CDR2 SYDVKM. CDR3 length equals 15 residues.

The chain uses TRBV19 and TRBJ2-5; a weak D match, TRBD2 (7 bases). Germline loops: CDR1 LNHDA, CDR2 SQIVND (reference sequence). CDR3 length: 16 residues. V was pared by 3 bases and J by 1 base, with 15 bases between. The DNA of the CDR3 is TGTGCCAGTAGTATGCGGAAGAGGGGGGGCCAAGAGACCCAGTACTTC. It specifies CASSMRKRGGQETQYF.

V is TRBV19 and J is TRBJ2-2; 7 bases are a match to TRBD2. In germline, CDR1 is LNHDA, CDR2 SQIVND (reference sequence). With V trimmed by 5 bases and J by 2 bases, 8 bases remained unmatched. This CDR3 has 16 residues. The CDR3 DNA follows: TGTGCCAGTAGTCGTCAGGGAGGGGTTAACACCGGGGAGCTGTTTTTT. Its translation is CASSRQGGVNTGELFF.